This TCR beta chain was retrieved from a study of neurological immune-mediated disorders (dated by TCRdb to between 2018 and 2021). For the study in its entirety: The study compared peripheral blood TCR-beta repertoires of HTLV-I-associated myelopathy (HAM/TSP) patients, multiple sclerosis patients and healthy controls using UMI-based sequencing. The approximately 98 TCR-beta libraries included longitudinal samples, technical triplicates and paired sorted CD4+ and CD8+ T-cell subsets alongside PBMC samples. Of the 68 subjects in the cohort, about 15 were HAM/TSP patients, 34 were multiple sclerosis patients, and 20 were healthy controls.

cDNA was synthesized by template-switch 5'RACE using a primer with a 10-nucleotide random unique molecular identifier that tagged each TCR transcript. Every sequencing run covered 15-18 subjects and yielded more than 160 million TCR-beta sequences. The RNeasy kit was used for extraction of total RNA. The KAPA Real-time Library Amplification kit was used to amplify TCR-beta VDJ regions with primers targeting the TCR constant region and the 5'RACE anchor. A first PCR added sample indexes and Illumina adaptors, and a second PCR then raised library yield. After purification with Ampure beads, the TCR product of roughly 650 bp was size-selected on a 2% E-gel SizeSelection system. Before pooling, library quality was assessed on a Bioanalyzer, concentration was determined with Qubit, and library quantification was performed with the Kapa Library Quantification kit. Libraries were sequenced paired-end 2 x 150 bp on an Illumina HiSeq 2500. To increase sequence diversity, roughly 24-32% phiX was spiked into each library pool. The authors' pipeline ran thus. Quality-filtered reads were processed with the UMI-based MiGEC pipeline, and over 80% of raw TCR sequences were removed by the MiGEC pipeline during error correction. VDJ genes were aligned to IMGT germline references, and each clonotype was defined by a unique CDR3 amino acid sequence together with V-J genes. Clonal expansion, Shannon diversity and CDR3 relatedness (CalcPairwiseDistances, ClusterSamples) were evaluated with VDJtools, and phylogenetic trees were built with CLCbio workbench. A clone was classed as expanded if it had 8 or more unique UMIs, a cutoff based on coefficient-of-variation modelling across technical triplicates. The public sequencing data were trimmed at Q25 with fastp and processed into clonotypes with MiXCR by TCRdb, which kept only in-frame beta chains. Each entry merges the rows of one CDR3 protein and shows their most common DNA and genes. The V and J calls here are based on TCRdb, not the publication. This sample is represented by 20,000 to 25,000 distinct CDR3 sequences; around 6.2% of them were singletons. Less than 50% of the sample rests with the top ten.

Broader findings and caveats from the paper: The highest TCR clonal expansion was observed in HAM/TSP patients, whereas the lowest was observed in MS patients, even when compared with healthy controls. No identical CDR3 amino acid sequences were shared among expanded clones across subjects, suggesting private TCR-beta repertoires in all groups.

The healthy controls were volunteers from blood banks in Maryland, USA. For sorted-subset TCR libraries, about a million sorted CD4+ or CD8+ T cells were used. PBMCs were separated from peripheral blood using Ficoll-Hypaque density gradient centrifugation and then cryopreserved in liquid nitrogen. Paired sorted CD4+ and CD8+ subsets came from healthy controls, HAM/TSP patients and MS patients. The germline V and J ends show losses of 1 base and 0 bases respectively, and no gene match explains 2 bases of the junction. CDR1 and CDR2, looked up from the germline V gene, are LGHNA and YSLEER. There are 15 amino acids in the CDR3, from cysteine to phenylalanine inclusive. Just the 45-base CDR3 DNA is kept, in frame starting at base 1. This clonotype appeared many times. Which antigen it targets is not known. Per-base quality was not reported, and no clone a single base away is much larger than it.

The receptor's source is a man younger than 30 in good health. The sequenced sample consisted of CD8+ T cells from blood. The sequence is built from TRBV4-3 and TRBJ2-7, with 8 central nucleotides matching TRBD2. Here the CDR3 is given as CASSQGSGVSYEQYF. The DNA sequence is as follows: TGCGCCAGCAGCCAAGGTAGCGGGGTCTCCTACGAGCAGTACTTC.